Below, 23 T cell receptor beta chains from the same sample are listed, as sequenced in a study of graft-versus-host responses after intestinal transplantation. These receptors' antigens are unknown. Sequencing used immunoSEQ multiplex PCR; TCRdb keeps in-frame clones, though not all of them. The profile shows some 90,000 clones, 82% of them singletons. The material was unstimulated CD4+ T cells sorted from spleen or lymph node cells, obtained before intestinal transplant. The source is a human donor who received an intestinal transplant.

The chain employs TRBV7-2 and TRBJ2-7; 13 positions match TRBD2. Germline V gene lookup returns CDR1 SGHTA and CDR2 FQGNSA. This CDR3 is built from 16 residues. The V gene end was trimmed by 6 bases and the J gene end by 2 bases; junction bases not matched to a gene: 7. This CDR3 is CASSFSGTSGTYEQYF. The CDR3 coding sequence is TGTGCCAGCAGTTTTTCCGGGACTAGCGGGACCTACGAGCAGTACTTC.

The chain has TRBV7-9 and TRBJ1-5; D is ambiguous. CDR1 SEHNR and CDR2 FQNEAQ come from the germline V gene (reference sequence). The CDR3 totals 14 residues. The germline V and J ends were trimmed by 2 bases and 2 bases, with 7 bases remaining between them. CDR3: CASSLTSGNQPQHF. The CDR3 DNA reads TGTGCCAGCAGCTTAACGAGCGGCAATCAGCCCCAGCATTTT. Looking up the rest from reference TRBV7-9 and TRBJ1-5 gives the full variable domain: DTGVSQNPRHKITKRGQNVTFRCDPISEHNRLYWYRQTLGQGPEFLTYFQNEAQLEKSRLLSDRFSAERPKGSFSTLEIQRTEQGDSAMYLCASSLTSGNQPQHFGDGTRLSIL.

A word on this clone: Other DNA sequences from this sample encode an identical CDR3 as well. The rearrangement uses TRBV18 and TRBJ2-7, with 8 bases that match TRBD2. CDR1 and CDR2 (germline): KGHSH, LQKENI. After removal of 3 bases from V and 1 base from J, the junction contained 2 bases not matched to a gene. The CDR3 length is 14 residues. The DNA for the CDR3 is TGTGCCAGCTCACCGGGACTAGTGTCCTACGAGCAGTACTTC. It translates to CASSPGLVSYEQYF.

The chain joins TRBV11-2 to TRBJ2-5; D is possibly TRBD2 (6 bases). The CDR3 consists of 14 residues. V lost 8 bases and J lost 1, with 14 bases in between. Germline loops: CDR1 SGHAT, CDR2 FQNNGV. CDR3 in amino acids: CASGPRGGQETQYF. The DNA for the CDR3 is TGTGCCAGCGGCCCCCGGGGAGGCCAAGAGACCCAGTACTTC.

The chain combines TRBV19 with TRBJ1-2; 8 bases match TRBD1. Trimming removed 6 bases from V and 4 bases from J; junction bases left unmatched: 7. Germline V gene sequence: CDR1 LNHDA, CDR2 SQIVND (reference sequence). CDR3 size: 14 residues. The CDR3 region is CASSTGQASYGYTF. CDR3 DNA sequence: TGTGCCAGTAGCACGGGACAGGCCTCCTATGGCTACACCTTC.

The chain combines TRBV9 with TRBJ2-1, with 14 bases matching TRBD2. CDR1 is SGDLS, CDR2 YYNGEE, per germline. This CDR3 has 17 residues. V dropped 3 bases and J dropped 0; count of bases not matched to a gene: 2. The CDR3 protein is CASSEGTSGSSYNEQFF. DNA for the CDR3: TGTGCCAGCAGCGAAGGGACTAGCGGGAGCTCCTACAATGAGCAGTTCTTC.

This chain joins TRBV5-6 and TRBJ1-2, with D perhaps TRBD1 (5 bases). The CDR3 contains 15 residues. The germline CDR1 and CDR2 sequences are SGHDT and YYEEEE. The V and J ends lost 1 base and 4 bases respectively, with 14 bases between them. The CDR3 bases are TGTGCCAGCAGCTTGAAAGCCGCGGGGGGCTATGGCTACACCTTC. Translating gives CASSLKAAGGYGYTF.

The V call is TRBV7-8, the J call TRBJ2-3, with D maybe TRBD2 (6 bases). V was pared by 4 bases and J by 1 base, with 15 bases between. CDR1 and CDR2 (germline): SGHVS, FQNEAQ. The CDR3 runs 16 residues. CDR3 residues: CASSWGDFWGTDTQYF. The DNA for the CDR3 is TGTGCCAGCAGCTGGGGGGACTTCTGGGGCACAGATACGCAGTATTTT. The whole variable domain, remainder taken from reference TRBV7-8 and TRBJ2-3, is GAGVSQSPRYKVAKRGQDVALRCDPISGHVSLFWYQQALGQGPEFLTYFQNEAQLDKSGLPSDRFFAERPEGSVSTLKIQRTQQEDSAVYLCASSWGDFWGTDTQYFGPGTRLTVL.

V and J are TRBV5-1 and TRBJ2-3; TRBD1 matches 8 bases. This CDR3 is 15 amino acids long. Trimming cost V 4 bases and J 1 base; bases outside gene matches: 5. CDR1 is SGHRS and CDR2 is YFSETQ in the germline V gene. CDR3 DNA sequence: TGCGCCAGCAGCATCAGGGGGCAAGGCACAGATACGCAGTATTTT. It codes for CASSIRGQGTDTQYF.

V and J are TRBV28 and TRBJ1-5, with 7 nucleotides matching TRBD1. Trimming at V came to 6 bases and at J to 7 bases, leaving 6 bases not matched to a gene. Germline CDR1 MDHEN, CDR2 SYDVKM. There are 13 residues in the CDR3. CDR3 DNA: TGTGCCAGCAGACTTCAGGGGGAACAGCCCCAGCATTTT. It codes for CASRLQGEQPQHF.

This clone was found once. This chain uses TRBV5-1 with TRBJ2-1; 9 positions match TRBD2. The J segment lost 7 bases and the V segment lost 0 bases, leaving 14 bases of the junction unmatched. Germline V gene lookup returns CDR1 SGHRS and CDR2 YFSETQ. This CDR3 region has 18 residues. The CDR3 nucleotides are TGCGCCAGCAGCTTGGGTAGGCTAGCGGGACCCCAATCGAATGAGCAGTTCTTC. It codes for CASSLGRLAGPQSNEQFF. The full variable domain, completed using reference TRBV5-1 and TRBJ2-1, is KAGVTQTPRYLIKTRGQQVTLSCSPISGHRSVSWYQQTPGQGLQFLFEYFSETQRNKGNFPGRFSGRQFSNSRSEMNVSTLELGDSALYLCASSLGRLAGPQSNEQFFGPGTRLTVL.

The chain links TRBV6-5 to TRBJ2-5, with D possibly matching TRBD1 (5 bases). This CDR3 region has 13 residues. V was trimmed by 6 bases and J by 10 bases, leaving 18 bases between them. Per germline, CDR1 MNHEY and CDR2 SVGAGI. CDR3 DNA: TGTGCCAGCAGCTCGGGTTACCAGGGTTTCCAGTACTTC. It specifies CASSSGYQGFQYF.

The chain combines TRBV7-8 with TRBJ1-2; 8 bases are a match to TRBD1. Per the germline V gene, CDR1 is SGHVS and CDR2 is FQNEAQ. The V and J ends lost 3 bases and 7 bases, in that order; junction bases with no gene match: 4. The CDR3 runs to 13 residues. DNA for the CDR3: TGTGCCAGCAGCTTCGGACAGGGAGGTGGCTACACCTTC. Its protein is CASSFGQGGGYTF.

This chain joins TRBV2 and TRBJ2-7, with 8 bases lining up with TRBD1. The CDR3 is made up of 14 amino acids. V shed 6 bases and J 1 base; nucleotides not matched to a gene: 5. The germline gives CDR1 SNHLY, CDR2 FYNNEI. CDR3 residues: CASSVDRASYEQYF. The CDR3 DNA reads TGTGCCAGCAGCGTGGACAGGGCTTCCTACGAGCAGTACTTC.

This sequence joins TRBV2 and TRBJ1-4, with unresolved D. V was clipped by 5 bases and J by 2 bases, with 12 bases between them. The CDR3 runs 15 residues. Germline V gene sequence: CDR1 SNHLY, CDR2 FYNNEI. CDR3 nucleotide sequence: TGTGCCAGCAGTAGGTCAGGAGGTACTAATGAAAAACTGTTTTTT. This gives the protein CASSRSGGTNEKLFF.

V gene TRBV9 combines with J gene TRBJ2-2; D gene uncertain. CDR3 size: 16 residues. V lost 4 bases and J lost 1, with 14 bases in between. Germline loops: CDR1 SGDLS, CDR2 YYNGEE. In DNA form, the CDR3 reads TGTGCCAGCAGCCCTACCTCTAACAGGAACACCGGGGAGCTGTTTTTT. Protein: CASSPTSNRNTGELFF.

Turning to this clone: Within the sample, other DNA sequences also encode this same CDR3. This chain joins TRBV11-2 and TRBJ2-3; 8 bases match TRBD1. The CDR3 runs to 14 residues. Germline CDR1 SGHAT, CDR2 FQNNGV. Trimming took 5 bases from V and 3 from J; bases not matched to a gene: 4. CDR3 residues: CASSARQGTDTQYF. The CDR3 coding sequence is TGTGCCAGCAGCGCCAGACAGGGGACAGATACGCAGTATTTT.

This sequence joins TRBV29-1 and TRBJ2-2, with D perhaps matching TRBD1 (6 bases). Germline V gene sequence: CDR1 SQVTM, CDR2 ANQGSEA. V was shortened by 6 bases and J by 6 bases, with 8 bases between the two germline ends. This CDR3 spans 11 amino acids. Here the CDR3 reads CSVSGAGELFF. CDR3 DNA sequence: TGCAGCGTATCAGGGGCCGGGGAGCTGTTTTTT.

CDR3 in amino acids: CAWTQSGTASSGNTIYF. CDR3 sequence (DNA): TGTGCCTGGACCCAGTCCGGGACAGCTTCCTCTGGAAACACCATATATTTT. V and J are TRBV30 and TRBJ1-3, with 7 bases lining up with TRBD1. Unmatched junction bases numbered 12, after V lost 4 bases and J lost 0 bases. CDR1 and CDR2 (germline): GTSNPN, SVGIG (reference sequence). The CDR3 runs to 17 residues.

The V call is TRBV7-2, the J call TRBJ2-2; tentatively, D is TRBD2 (5 bases). CDR3 length equals 14 residues. Deletions cut 3 bases from V and 5 bases from J, with 10 bases between. Per germline, CDR1 SGHTA and CDR2 FQGNSA. The CDR3 DNA reads as TGTGCCAGCAGCTTCAGCGGCACGACCGGGGAGCTGTTTTTT. Its translation is CASSFSGTTGELFF.

This chain links TRBV29-1 with TRBJ2-1; perhaps TRBD2 as D (5 bases). The V and J ends lost 6 bases and 6 bases respectively, with 18 bases between them. CDR1 SQVTM and CDR2 ANQGSEA come from the germline V gene. The CDR3 totals 14 residues. In DNA, the CDR3 is TGCAGCGTCGGAACCAGCCATGCGGGCAATGAGCAGTTCTTC. Its translation: CSVGTSHAGNEQFF.

Here the CDR3 reads CASSARTGSYNEQFF. The CDR3 bases are TGTGCCAGCAGTGCTAGGACAGGATCCTACAATGAGCAGTTCTTC. This sequence joins TRBV6-4 and TRBJ2-1; 7 bases are shared with TRBD1. Trimming took 4 bases from V and 1 from J; bases not matched to a gene: 4. CDR1 and CDR2 (germline): MRHNA, SNTAGT. This CDR3 is built from 15 residues.

The rearrangement joins TRBV7-9 to TRBJ1-2, with 10 bases identical to TRBD1. The CDR3 covers 16 residues. CDR1 SEHNR and CDR2 FQNEAQ come from the germline V gene (reference sequence). The ends lost 5 bases at V and 4 bases at J; junction bases unmatched: 10. The CDR3 nucleotides read TGTGCCAGCAGCCTCCCGGGGACAGGGGTTGGCTATGGCTACACCTTC. It translates to CASSLPGTGVGYGYTF.